These 9 T cell receptor beta chains were all obtained from the same sample, sequenced in a study of metastatic and nonmetastatic thyroid tumors. All patients were untreated before thyroid surgery. MiXCR was used by TCRdb to re-call the PCR reads. The table lists over 6,500 clones, approximately 31% of them singletons. Material: tumor tissue. These receptors all stem from a female donor with papillary thyroid cancer or a benign thyroid nodule (not recorded which). Some clones in this sample may be carry-over from other donors' samples.

This clone was counted ten times or more. A clone one base away is much larger, so this may be a read error. V and J are TRBV5-1 and TRBJ2-7; 11 bases map to TRBD2. Germline V gives CDR1 SGHRS, CDR2 YFSETQ. There are 14 residues in the CDR3. The DNA for the CDR3 is TGCGCCAGCAGCTCGACTAGCGGGACCTACGAGCAGTGCTTC. Translating gives CASSSTSGTYEQCF.

The J gene is TRBJ2-3, the V gene TRBV11-2; TRBD2 is a possible D gene (6 bases). V was shortened by 1 base and J by 4 bases, with 12 bases between the two germline ends. The CDR3 has 15 residues. The germline CDR1 and CDR2 sequences are SGHAT and FQNNGV. CDR3 sequence (DNA): TGTGCCAGCAGCTTAGTTGGGGGGTTGGCAGATACGCAGTATTTT. Translated, it gives CASSLVGGLADTQYF.

As to this clone: At one boundary the junction diverges from the germline segment, which might be a read error. Here the CDR3 reads CAISLYRGIHYYEQYF. In DNA form, the CDR3 reads TGTGCCATCAGCTTGTACAGGGGAATTCACTACTACGAGCAGTACTTC. The chain has TRBV5-8 and TRBJ2-7; 7 bases agree with TRBD1. This CDR3 is built from 16 residues. Germline CDR1 SGHTS, CDR2 YDEGEE.

The chain links TRBV20-1 to TRBJ1-5; 7 bases match TRBD1. Germline V gene data show CDR1 as DFQATT and CDR2 as SNEGSKA (reference sequence). CDR3 length: 15 residues. V gave up 3 bases and J gave up 0 bases; unmatched junction bases: 5. The DNA of the CDR3 is TGCAGTGCTAGTACGACAGGGTATAGCAATCAGCCCCAGCATTTT. Its protein is CSASTTGYSNQPQHF.

The chain recombines TRBV20-1 with TRBJ1-6; possible D gene TRBD1, 5 bases. Germline CDR1 and CDR2: DFQATT and SNEGSKA (reference sequence). Deletions cut 0 bases from V and 6 bases from J, with 12 bases between. The CDR3 consists of 15 residues. Here the CDR3 DNA reads TGCAGTGCTAGAGATGGTGGGGCAGGTAATTCACCCCTCCACTTT. The encoded protein is CSARDGGAGNSPLHF.

This clone was detected only a few times. This chain connects TRBV6-1 to TRBJ2-1; D may correspond to TRBD1 or TRBD2 (5 bases each). The V and J ends lost 3 bases and 6 bases respectively, with 12 bases between them. Germline CDR1 is MNHNS and CDR2 is SASEGT. The CDR3 has 14 residues. CDR3 coding DNA: TGTGCCAGCAGTGAGGGGGTAGTAGCCAATGAGCAGTTCTTC. This codes for CASSEGVVANEQFF.

As for this clone: Other DNA sequences in this sample translate to the same CDR3. The CDR3 here is CSATGLAGYEQYF. CDR3 coding DNA: TGCAGTGCTACAGGACTAGCGGGCTACGAGCAGTACTTC. The chain links TRBV20-1 to TRBJ2-7, with TRBD2 matching 11 bases. Germline CDR1 DFQATT, CDR2 SNEGSKA (reference sequence). J was trimmed by 3 bases and V by 4 bases; bases with no gene match: 2. The CDR3 length is 13 residues.

This clone was counted only a few times. V and J are TRBV6-2 or TRBV6-3 and TRBJ2-7, with 13 bases aligning to TRBD2. V trimming: 0 bases; J trimming: 6 bases; junction bases outside the gene matches: 2. Germline CDR1 reads MNHEY; CDR2 reads SVGEGT. The CDR3 length is 15 residues. This CDR3 reads CASSYSGLAGVEQYF. The CDR3 nucleotides read TGTGCCAGCAGTTACTCTGGACTAGCGGGAGTCGAGCAGTACTTC.

This clone appeared a few times. The chain carries TRBV2 and TRBJ2-2, with D possibly matching TRBD2 (7 bases). Germline V CDR1 and CDR2: SNHLY, FYNNEI. The CDR3 has 15 residues. Trimming removed 0 bases from V and 11 bases from J, with 16 bases in between. The CDR3 reads CASSEAGGRPLELFF. The CDR3 coding sequence is TGTGCCAGCAGTGAAGCGGGGGGGCGCCCCCTCGAGCTGTTTTTT.